This entry lists 18 T cell receptor beta chains sequenced from one sample in a study of blood T cell repertoires in COVID-19. Only in-frame clones appear in the TCRdb table, and some are missing; sequencing was by immunoSEQ multiplex PCR. This repertoire shows roughly 150,000 clones, 75% to 85% found once; its top ten account for around 7.2%. Sample: peripheral blood. The source is a woman in her forties or fifties in a cohort sampled during active or convalescent COVID-19.

The V gene is TRBV6-6, the J gene TRBJ2-5, with D tentatively TRBD2 (5 bases). The CDR3 is made up of 14 amino acids. The ends were cut back, 5 bases at V and 4 bases at J, with 14 bases in the middle. CDR1 is MNHNY and CDR2 is SVGAGI in the germline V gene (reference sequence). As DNA, the CDR3 is TGTGCCAGCAGTACTCACGGGGTAGGAGAGACCCAGTACTTC. Translated: CASSTHGVGETQYF.

The gene calls are TRBV13 and TRBJ2-7, with 7 bases matching TRBD2. Germline assignment: CDR1 PRHDT and CDR2 FYEKMQ (reference sequence). Trimming at V came to 4 bases and at J to 3 bases, leaving 12 bases not matched to a gene. CDR3 size: 16 residues. CDR3 nucleotides: TGTGCCAGCAGCTCCGTCCCGGGGGGAAGTGGCTACGAGCAGTACTTC. It encodes CASSSVPGGSGYEQYF.

The rearrangement links TRBV3-1 (or the pseudogene TRBV3-2) to TRBJ2-3, with 9 bases matching TRBD2. The length of the CDR3 is 13 residues. Germline V gene data show CDR1 as LGHDT and CDR2 as YNNKEL (reference sequence). J gave up 14 bases and V 0 bases, and 6 bases lay outside the gene matches. The CDR3 spells CASSQDLGTSLYF. As DNA, the CDR3 is TGTGCCAGCAGCCAAGATCTCGGGACTAGCTTGTATTTT.

The sample holds a few counts of this clone. The chain couples TRBV4-1 to TRBJ1-6, with 8 positions matching TRBD1. The germline V gene encodes CDR1 MGHRA and CDR2 YSYEKL. The junction had 5 bases not matched to a gene; V was cut back by 4 bases and J by 6 bases. CDR3 size: 15 residues. Written as DNA, the CDR3 is TGCGCCAGCAGCCTAAGAGGGACAGGTAATTCACCCCTCCACTTT. This translates into CASSLRGTGNSPLHF.

The chain recombines TRBV2 with TRBJ1-5; no definite D call. Per the germline V gene, CDR1 is SNHLY and CDR2 is FYNNEI. V lost 1 base and J lost 3, with 10 bases in between. The CDR3 length is 15 residues. The CDR3 DNA reads as TGTGCCAGCAGTGAAGAGCGGGCTGTCAATCAGCCCCAGCATTTT. Its protein product is CASSEERAVNQPQHF. The complete variable domain, with remaining parts taken from reference TRBV2 and TRBJ1-5, reads EPEVTQTPSHQVTQMGQEVILRCVPISNHLYFYWYRQILGQKVEFLVSFYNNEISEKSEIFDDQFSVERPDGSNFTLKIRSTKLEDSAMYFCASSEERAVNQPQHFGDGTRLSIL.

The chain uses TRBV6-2 or TRBV6-3 and TRBJ2-3, with TRBD2 matching over 10 bases. The CDR3 has 17 amino acids. Trimming at V came to 0 bases and at J to 0 bases, leaving 3 bases not matched to a gene. From germline, CDR1 is MNHEY and CDR2 SVGEGT. As DNA, the CDR3 is TGTGCCAGCAGTTACTCTAGCGGGGGGCCTAGCACAGATACGCAGTATTTT. Translating it yields CASSYSSGGPSTDTQYF.

The chain is built from TRBV24-1 and TRBJ2-5; tentatively, D is TRBD1 (6 bases). There are 13 residues in the CDR3. Germline values: CDR1 KGHDR, CDR2 SFDVKD. V dropped 4 bases and J dropped 4 bases, with 9 bases sitting between them. CDR3 in DNA: TGTGCCACCAGTGAAGCGGACAGAGAGACCCAGTACTTC. It yields the protein CATSEADRETQYF.

The chain recombines TRBV9 with TRBJ2-6; 7 bases agree with TRBD1. The trim removed 4 bases at V and 0 bases at J, leaving 10 bases unmatched. The CDR3 sequence is 18 residues long. The germline V gene has CDR1 SGDLS and CDR2 YYNGEE. CDR3 DNA sequence: TGTGCCAGCAGCCCCCACAGGGGCACCCACTCTGGGGCCAACGTCCTGACTTTC. Translated, it gives CASSPHRGTHSGANVLTF. The full variable domain, completed using reference TRBV9 and TRBJ2-6, is DSGVTQTPKHLITATGQRVTLRCSPRSGDLSVYWYQQSLDQGLQFLIQYYNGEERAKGNILERFSAQQFPDLHSELNLSSLELGDSALYFCASSPHRGTHSGANVLTFGAGSRLTVL.

The genes are TRBV5-1 and TRBJ1-2, with 8 bases lining up with TRBD1. Per the germline V gene, CDR1 is SGHRS and CDR2 is YFSETQ. V dropped 0 bases and J dropped 6; count of bases not matched to a gene: 4. The length of the CDR3 is 14 residues. CDR3 bases: TGCGCCAGCAGCTTGGACAGGGGGTATAATGGCTACACCTTC. Translated: CASSLDRGYNGYTF.

Only a few counts were recorded for this clone. The V call is TRBV2, the J call TRBJ1-5; D ambiguous. The V end lost 4 bases, the J end lost 8 bases, and 15 bases lay between the germline ends. CDR1 is SNHLY and CDR2 is FYNNEI in the germline V gene. This CDR3 has 14 residues. CDR3 sequence: CASSGSGMIEPQHF. The CDR3 nucleotides read TGTGCCAGCAGTGGGTCGGGGATGATCGAGCCCCAGCATTTT.

The chain carries TRBV2 and TRBJ2-7, with D possibly matching TRBD1 (5 bases). The length of the CDR3 is 14 residues. The V end was cut by 7 bases, the J end by 0 bases, with 13 bases between. Per the germline V gene, CDR1 is SNHLY and CDR2 is FYNNEI. CDR3 in DNA: TGTGCCAGCAAATTCATGGACACCTCCTACGAGCAGTACTTC. Its protein is CASKFMDTSYEQYF. Combining the CDR3 with reference TRBV2 and TRBJ2-7 gives the whole variable domain EPEVTQTPSHQVTQMGQEVILRCVPISNHLYFYWYRQILGQKVEFLVSFYNNEISEKSEIFDDQFSVERPDGSNFTLKIRSTKLEDSAMYFCASKFMDTSYEQYFGPGTRLTVT.

This clone has just a few counts. The genes are TRBV13 and TRBJ1-1, with D perhaps TRBD1 (5 bases). Trimming shortened V by 3 bases and J by 10 bases, and 9 bases separated the two germline ends. CDR1 and CDR2 (germline): PRHDT, FYEKMQ (reference sequence). This CDR3 region has 11 residues. The CDR3 bases are TGTGCCAGCAGCTTCAGGGAGGGAGCTTTCTTT. Protein sequence: CASSFREGAFF.

The chain has TRBV7-9 and TRBJ1-6; the match to TRBD1 covers 7 bases. Germline V CDR1 and CDR2: SEHNR, FQNEAQ (reference sequence). There are 15 residues in the CDR3. V gave up 3 bases and J gave up 8 bases; unmatched junction bases: 7. The CDR3 region has the DNA TGTGCCAGCAGCTTGGGGTCGCAGGGGGATTCACCCCTCCACTTT. It encodes CASSLGSQGDSPLHF.

This chain connects TRBV19 to TRBJ1-1; D is possibly TRBD1 (6 bases). The germline CDR1 and CDR2 sequences are LNHDA and SQIVND (reference sequence). V was shortened by 5 bases and J by 1 base, with 11 bases between the two germline ends. The CDR3 spans 14 residues. The CDR3 here is CASSAGATNTEAFF. For the CDR3, the DNA is TGTGCCAGTAGTGCGGGGGCTACGAACACTGAAGCTTTCTTT.

The V and J genes are TRBV5-1 and TRBJ2-3; 7 nucleotides match TRBD1. After removal of 0 bases from V and 0 bases from J, the junction contained 4 bases not matched to a gene. This CDR3 contains 16 residues. Per germline, CDR1 SGHRS and CDR2 YFSETQ. The CDR3 is CASSLGTGDSTDTQYF. CDR3 nucleotides: TGCGCCAGCAGCTTGGGTACAGGGGATAGCACAGATACGCAGTATTTT.

The V gene is TRBV11-2, the J gene TRBJ2-7; the match to TRBD1 covers 10 bases. Looked up from germline, CDR1 is SGHAT and CDR2 is FQNNGV. There are 15 residues in the CDR3. J gave up 8 bases and V 4 bases, and 11 bases lay outside the gene matches. As DNA, the CDR3 is TGTGCCAGCAGCTCACCGGGACAGGGGTTCTGGCAGCAGTACTTC. As protein: CASSSPGQGFWQQYF.

The CDR3 here is CASTPGQGNYGYTF. As DNA, the CDR3 is TGTGCCAGCACTCCGGGACAGGGGAACTATGGCTACACCTTC. The chain carries TRBV27 and TRBJ1-2, with 10 bases lining up with TRBD1. Germline values: CDR1 MNHEY, CDR2 SMNVEV (reference sequence). The CDR3 has 14 residues. Trimming took 7 bases from V and 2 from J; bases not matched to a gene: 4.

This clone was seen only once. The rearrangement uses TRBV14 and TRBJ1-2, with 7 bases matching TRBD1. In germline, CDR1 is SGHDN, CDR2 FVKESK. V trimming: 1 base; J trimming: 8 bases; junction bases outside the gene matches: 4. This CDR3 contains 13 residues. The CDR3 here is CASSQGKGGGYTF. CDR3 coding DNA: TGTGCCAGCAGCCAAGGGAAAGGGGGCGGCTACACCTTC.